This T cell receptor beta chain was found in a study of blood T cell repertoires in COVID-19. As for the study in general: COVID-19 samples, acute and convalescent, were from the United States, Italy and Spain.

This clone was recorded only once. In germline, CDR1 is KGHSH, CDR2 LQKENI. With 4 bases removed from V and 0 bases from J, the gap between germline ends came to 12 bases. CDR3 length equals 15 residues. The method was immunoSEQ multiplex PCR; TCRdb's version includes in-frame clones alone and lacks a portion of them. The table lists approximately 70,000 clones, about 80% of them singletons. The chain is built from TRBV18 and TRBJ1-1; D is perhaps TRBD1 (6 bases). The sequenced material came from peripheral blood. The origin of this receptor is a man between 65 and 85 years old who had recovered from COVID-19. DNA for the CDR3: TGTGCCAGCTCACAAGAGGGACATATGAACACTGAAGCTTTCTTT. Its translation: CASSQEGHMNTEAFF.